The source of this TCR beta chain is a study of cytomegalovirus exposure and HLA in healthy donors. Study findings and constraints: Analyses of presence and absence presupposed an approximately uniform sequencing depth across donors.

The PCR contained 60 Vbeta and 13 Jbeta primers. Generated by immunoSEQ multiplex PCR, the TCRdb table keeps only in-frame clones and is missing some. This sample carries 100,000 to 150,000 clones, about 79% of them seen once, and the ten largest clones take about 3%. Worth noting for this clone: The antigen is not known.

The germline CDR1 and CDR2 sequences are LGHNT and FRNRAP. This CDR3 has 14 residues. J lost 8 bases, V lost 6 bases, and 11 bases had no gene match. The clonotype comes from a young woman in good health and CMV-seropositive. The rearrangement uses TRBV12-5 and TRBJ2-3; 7 bases fit TRBD1. The sequencing sample was made of PBMCs. CDR3 DNA: TGTGCTAGTGGAGACAGGGCGATCCACGGTACGCAGTATTTT. Its translation: CASGDRAIHGTQYF.